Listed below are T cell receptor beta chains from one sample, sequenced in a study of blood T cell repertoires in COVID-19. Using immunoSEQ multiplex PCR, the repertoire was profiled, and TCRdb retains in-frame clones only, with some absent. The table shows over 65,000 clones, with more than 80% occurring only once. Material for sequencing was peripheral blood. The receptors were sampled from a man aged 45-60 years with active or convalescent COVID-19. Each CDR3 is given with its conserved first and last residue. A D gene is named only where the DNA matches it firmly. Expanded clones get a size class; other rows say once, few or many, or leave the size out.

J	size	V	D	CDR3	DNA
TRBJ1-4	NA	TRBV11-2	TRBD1	CASSMTGGNEKLFF	TGTGCCAGCAGCATGACAGGGGGCAATGAAAAACTGTTTTTT
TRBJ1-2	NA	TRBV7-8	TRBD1	CASSTGTGGYTF	TGTGCCAGCAGCACCGGGACAGGTGGCTACACCTTC
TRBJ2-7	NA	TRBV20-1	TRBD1	CSASDRGIRREQYF	TGCAGTGCTAGTGACAGGGGGATCAGGAGGGAGCAGTACTTC
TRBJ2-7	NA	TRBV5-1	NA	CASSPGVEQYF	TGCGCCAGCAGCCCCGGGGTCGAGCAGTACTTC
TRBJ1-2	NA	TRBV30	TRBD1	CAWSPTGAIYGYTF	TGTGCCTGGAGCCCGACAGGGGCGATCTATGGCTACACCTTC
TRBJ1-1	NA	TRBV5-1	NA	CASSWDKAGGTEAFF	TGCGCCAGCAGCTGGGACAAGGCTGGGGGCACTGAAGCTTTCTTT
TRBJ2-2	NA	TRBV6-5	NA	CASSYSWTANTGELFF	TGTGCCAGCAGTTACTCTTGGACAGCTAACACCGGGGAGCTGTTTTTT
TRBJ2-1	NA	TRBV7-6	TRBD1	CASSLGQGAYNEQFF	TGTGCCAGCAGCTTAGGTCAGGGGGCTTACAATGAGCAGTTCTTC
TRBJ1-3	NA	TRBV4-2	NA	CASSQDYSGNTIYF	TGTGCCAGCAGCCAAGACTACTCTGGAAACACCATATATTTT
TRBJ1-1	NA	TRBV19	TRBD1	CASSTQGARTEAFF	TGTGCCAGTAGTACGCAGGGGGCGCGGACTGAAGCTTTCTTT
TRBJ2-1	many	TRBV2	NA	CANRGTGYNEQFF	TGTGCCAATCGGGGTACTGGTTACAATGAGCAGTTCTTC
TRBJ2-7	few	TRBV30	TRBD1	CAWSVRTGFYEQYF	TGTGCCTGGAGTGTAAGGACAGGGTTCTACGAGCAGTACTTC
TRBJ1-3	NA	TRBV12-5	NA	CASAMGGAGNTIYF	TGTGCTAGTGCCATGGGAGGGGCTGGAAACACCATATATTTT
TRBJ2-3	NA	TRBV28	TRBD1	CASSLGDRGFLGRGSTDTQYF	TGTGCCAGCAGTTTGGGGGACAGGGGCTTCCTTGGGAGAGGTAGCACAGATACGCAGTATTTT
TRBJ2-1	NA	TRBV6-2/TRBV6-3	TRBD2	CASSSIGTSGRIYNEQFF	TGTGCCAGCAGTTCTATTGGGACTAGCGGGAGGATATACAATGAGCAGTTCTTC
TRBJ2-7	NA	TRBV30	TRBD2	CAWSASLKGGRTSGYEQYF	TGTGCCTGGAGTGCCAGCCTGAAGGGAGGCAGGACTAGCGGCTACGAGCAGTACTTC
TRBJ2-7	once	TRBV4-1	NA	CASSQVSNYEQYF	TGCGCCAGCAGCCAAGTTTCAAACTACGAGCAGTACTTC
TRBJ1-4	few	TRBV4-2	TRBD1	CASSQDIGTGSNEKLFF	TGTGCCAGCAGCCAAGATATCGGGACAGGGAGTAATGAAAAACTGTTTTTT
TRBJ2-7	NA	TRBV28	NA	CASSLPGKVESYEQYF	TGTGCCAGCAGTTTACCCGGGAAAGTCGAGTCTTACGAGCAGTACTTC
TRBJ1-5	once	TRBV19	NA	CASSTGGRSQPQHF	TGTGCCAGTAGTACGGGGGGAAGGTCTCAGCCCCAGCATTTT
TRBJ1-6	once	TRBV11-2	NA	CASSVDAGYNSPLHF	TGTGCCAGCAGCGTGGACGCGGGTTATAATTCACCCCTCCACTTT
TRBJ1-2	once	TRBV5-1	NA	CASSGLGVNYGYTF	TGCGCCAGCAGCGGCTTAGGGGTAAACTATGGCTACACCTTC
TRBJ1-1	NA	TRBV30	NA	CAWSPGYAEAFF	TGTGCCTGGAGTCCAGGGTACGCTGAAGCTTTCTTT
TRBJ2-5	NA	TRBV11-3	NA	CASSTGVWETQYF	TGTGCCAGCAGCACGGGGGTCTGGGAGACCCAGTACTTC
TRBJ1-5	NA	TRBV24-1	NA	CATSPRGGWQPQHF	TGTGCCACCAGCCCAAGGGGGGGGTGGCAGCCCCAGCATTTT
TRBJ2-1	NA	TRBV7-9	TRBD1	CASSKGQGSYNEQFF	TGTGCCAGCAGCAAGGGACAGGGATCCTACAATGAGCAGTTCTTC
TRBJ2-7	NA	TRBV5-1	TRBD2	CASSLDGRATYEQYF	TGCGCCAGCAGCTTGGATGGGAGGGCCACCTACGAGCAGTACTTC
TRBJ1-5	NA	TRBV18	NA	CASSPEQDRNQPQHF	TGTGCCAGCTCACCTGAACAGGACCGAAATCAGCCCCAGCATTTT
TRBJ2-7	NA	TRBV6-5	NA	CASSSRVYYEQYF	TGTGCCAGCAGTTCTCGAGTATACTACGAGCAGTACTTC
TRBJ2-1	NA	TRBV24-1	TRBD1	CATSDGDRGLDEQFF	TGTGCCACCAGTGATGGGGACAGGGGGTTGGATGAGCAGTTCTTC
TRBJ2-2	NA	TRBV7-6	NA	CASSLGPGESPGELFF	TGTGCCAGCAGCTTAGGTCCAGGGGAGTCTCCCGGGGAGCTGTTTTTT
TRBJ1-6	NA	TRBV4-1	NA	CASSQVGGRHQNSPLHF	TGCGCCAGCAGCCAAGTGGGGGGGCGGCATCAGAATTCACCCCTCCACTTT
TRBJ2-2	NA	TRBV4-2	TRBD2	CASSQGLAGWGTGELFF	TGTGCCAGCAGCCAAGGACTAGCGGGATGGGGCACCGGGGAGCTGTTTTTT
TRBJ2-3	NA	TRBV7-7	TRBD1	CASSHGTGSTDTQYF	TGTGCCAGCAGCCACGGGACAGGTAGCACAGATACGCAGTATTTT
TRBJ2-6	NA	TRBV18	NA	CASSPRSGNSGANVLTF	TGTGCCAGCTCACCACGTTCGGGGAACTCTGGGGCCAACGTCCTGACTTTC
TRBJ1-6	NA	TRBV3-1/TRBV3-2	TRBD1	CASSHPSRDRGLGYNSPLHF	TGTGCCAGCAGCCACCCAAGCCGGGACAGGGGGCTAGGTTATAATTCACCCCTCCACTTT
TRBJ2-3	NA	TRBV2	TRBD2	CASNMGSGRDTQYF	TGTGCCAGCAACATGGGTAGCGGGAGAGATACGCAGTATTTT
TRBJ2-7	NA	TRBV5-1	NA	CASSLAPEQYF	TGCGCCAGCAGCTTAGCCCCCGAGCAGTACTTC
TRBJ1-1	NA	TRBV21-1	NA	CATGDSQANTEAFF	TGTGCCACGGGGGACAGTCAGGCAAACACTGAAGCTTTCTTT
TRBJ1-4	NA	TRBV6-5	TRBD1	CASSIDRVPEKLFF	TGTGCCAGCAGTATTGACAGGGTACCCGAAAAACTGTTTTTT